The 8 T cell receptor beta chains below were found in one sample sequenced in a study of Ad26.COV2.S vaccination and SARS-CoV-2 variants. Treatment indicated: approximately 18 received Ad26.COV2.S at low or high dose, single or two shots; about 5 received placebo; per-sample allocation not given. Day 63 after the first vaccine or placebo injection was the time point for sampling. Using immunoSEQ multiplex PCR, the repertoire was profiled, and TCRdb retains in-frame clones only, with some absent. The table lists about 220,000 clones, 88% of them singletons, with around 11% in the top ten. The sequencing here drew on peripheral blood, taken in a trial of Ad26.COV2.S vaccine versus placebo. The receptors derive from a person between 18 and 59 years old who received the Ad26.COV2.S COVID-19 vaccine or a placebo.

The chain combines TRBV28 with TRBJ2-2; D possibly corresponds to TRBD1 (5 bases). The CDR3 is 18 residues long. Germline V gene lookup returns CDR1 MDHEN and CDR2 SYDVKM. V was cut by 5 bases and J by 3 bases, with 22 bases left in between. The CDR3 protein is CASSPDDSIPTDTGELFF. The CDR3 DNA is TGTGCCAGCAGTCCTGACGACAGTATCCCTACAGACACCGGGGAGCTGTTTTTT. Full variable domain (missing parts from reference TRBV28 and TRBJ2-2): DVKVTQSSRYLVKRTGEKVFLECVQDMDHENMFWYRQDPGLGLRLIYFSYDVKMKEKGDIPEGYSVSREKKERFSLILESASTNQTSMYLCASSPDDSIPTDTGELFFGEGSRLTVL.

The chain has TRBV18 and TRBJ2-7; 7 nucleotides agree with TRBD2. The CDR3 totals 15 residues. V trimming: 2 bases; J trimming: 2 bases; junction bases outside the gene matches: 6. The V gene's germline CDR1 is KGHSH and CDR2 LQKENI. CDR3 loop: CASSPSGAGTYEQYF. DNA for the CDR3: TGTGCCAGCTCACCAAGTGGAGCGGGAACCTACGAGCAGTACTTC.

This clone was detected a few times. The chain carries TRBV6-6 and TRBJ1-3, with 7 bases identical to TRBD1. The CDR3 loop spans 16 amino acids. CDR1 and CDR2 (germline): MNHNY, SVGAGI (reference sequence). V shed 7 bases and J 3 bases; nucleotides not matched to a gene: 12. CDR3 in amino acids: CASTLKQGVGGNTIYF. The CDR3 nucleotides read TGTGCCAGCACATTAAAGCAGGGGGTCGGTGGAAACACCATATATTTT.

V is TRBV30 and J is TRBJ2-7, with 9 positions matching TRBD2. This CDR3 is 14 amino acids long. The germline CDR1 and CDR2 sequences are GTSNPN and SVGIG (reference sequence). V lost 2 bases to trimming and J lost 3 bases; unmatched junction nucleotides: 5. CDR3 sequence: CAWSRETSGYEQYF. CDR3 bases: TGTGCCTGGAGTAGAGAGACTAGCGGCTACGAGCAGTACTTC.

The chain couples TRBV7-9 to TRBJ2-7; D may correspond to TRBD1 or TRBD2 (6 bases each). The CDR3 sequence is 15 residues long. Germline CDR1 SEHNR, CDR2 FQNEAQ (reference sequence). V shed 2 bases and J shed 3 bases, with 14 bases lying between them. For the CDR3, the DNA is TGTGCCAGCAGCTTAAAGGGGGGAGGTCGCTACGAGCAGTACTTC. It encodes CASSLKGGGRYEQYF.

The chain links TRBV18 to TRBJ2-7; D possibly corresponds to TRBD1 (5 bases). Trimming cost V 0 bases and J 1 base, with 7 bases left between them. This CDR3 comprises 14 residues. CDR1 is KGHSH and CDR2 is LQKENI in the germline V gene. The DNA for the CDR3 is TGTGCCAGCTCACCACCCCAGGGTTCCTACGAGCAGTACTTC. Protein sequence: CASSPPQGSYEQYF. Together with reference TRBV18 and TRBJ2-7, the CDR3 gives the full variable domain: NAGVMQNPRHLVRRRGQEARLRCSPMKGHSHVYWYRQLPEEGLKFMVYLQKENIIDESGMPKERFSAEFPKEGPSILRIQQVVRGDSAAYFCASSPPQGSYEQYFGPGTRLTVT.

This chain connects TRBV11-2 to TRBJ2-7; D is perhaps TRBD2 (5 bases). Deletions cut 1 base from V and 9 bases from J, with 13 bases between. Germline CDR1 is SGHAT and CDR2 is FQNNGV. This CDR3 comprises 13 residues. CDR3 sequence reads: CASSLGPGIGQYF. In nucleotides, the CDR3 is TGTGCCAGCAGCTTAGGACCGGGGATCGGGCAGTACTTC.

The rearrangement uses TRBV12-3 or TRBV12-4 and TRBJ1-2; D possibly corresponds to TRBD1 (5 bases). CDR3 length equals 13 residues. Trimming removed 6 bases at V and 4 bases at J, with 12 bases between. The CDR3 region has the DNA TGTGCCAGCAGCCCCGGGACGGTCTATGGCTACACCTTC. It yields the protein CASSPGTVYGYTF.